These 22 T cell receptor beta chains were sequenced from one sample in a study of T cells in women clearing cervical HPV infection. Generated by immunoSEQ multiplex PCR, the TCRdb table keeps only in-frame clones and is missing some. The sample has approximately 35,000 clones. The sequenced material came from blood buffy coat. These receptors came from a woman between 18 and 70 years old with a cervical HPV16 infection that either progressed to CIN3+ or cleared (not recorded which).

Partial CDR3 DNA: TGCGCCAGCAGTCCTGAACCGGGACAGCCAGATACC. Encoded protein: CASSPEPGQPDT. The whole CDR3 sequence is CASSPEPGQPDTYTF. V usage is TRBV23-1 and J usage is TRBJ1-2, with 7 bases identical to TRBD1. The CDR3 extends 3 residues past the end of the read, so its final part is completed from the germline J gene. TRBV23-1 qualifies as an ORF whose function is uncertain. CDR3 length equals 15 residues.

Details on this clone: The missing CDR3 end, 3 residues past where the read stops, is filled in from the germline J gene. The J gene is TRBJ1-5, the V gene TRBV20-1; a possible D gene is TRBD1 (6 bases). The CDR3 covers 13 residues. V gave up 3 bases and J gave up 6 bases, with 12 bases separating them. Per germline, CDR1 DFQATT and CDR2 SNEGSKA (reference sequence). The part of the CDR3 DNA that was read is TGCAGTGCTAGGGTACAGGGAAGTCAGCCC. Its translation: CSARVQGSQP. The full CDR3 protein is CSARVQGSQPQHF.

The part of the CDR3 DNA that was read is TGCAGTGCTTCCGGGACTAGCTTTTACAATGAG. The encoded protein is CSASGTSFYNE. The whole CDR3 protein reads CSASGTSFYNEQFF. The chain is built from TRBV20-1 and TRBJ2-1; TRBD2 aligns across 9 bases. The read ends 3 residues early relative to the CDR3; the germline J gene fills the gap. From germline, CDR1 is DFQATT and CDR2 SNEGSKA (reference sequence). This CDR3 region has 14 residues. J gave up 4 bases and V 5 bases, and 6 bases lay outside the gene matches.

The DNA read from the CDR3 is TGTGCCAGCAGAACCGGGGGGGCTCTTGAAAAA. Translation gives CASRTGGALEK. In full, the CDR3 is CASRTGGALEKLFF. The chain combines TRBV6-2 or TRBV6-3 with TRBJ1-4, with D maybe TRBD1 (6 bases). The CDR3 end is not reached by the read, which stops 3 residues before it; the germline J gene fills it in. V shed 6 bases and J shed 7 bases, with 15 bases lying between them. This CDR3 region has 14 residues. Germline lookup yields CDR1 MNHEY and CDR2 SVGEGT.

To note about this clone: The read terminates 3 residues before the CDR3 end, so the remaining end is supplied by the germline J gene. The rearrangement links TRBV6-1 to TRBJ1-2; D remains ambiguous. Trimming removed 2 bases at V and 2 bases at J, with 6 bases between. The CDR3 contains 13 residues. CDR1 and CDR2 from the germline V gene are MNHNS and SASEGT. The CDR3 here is CASSERTNYGYTF. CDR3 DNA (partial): TGTGCCAGCAGTGAAAGAACAAACTATGGC.

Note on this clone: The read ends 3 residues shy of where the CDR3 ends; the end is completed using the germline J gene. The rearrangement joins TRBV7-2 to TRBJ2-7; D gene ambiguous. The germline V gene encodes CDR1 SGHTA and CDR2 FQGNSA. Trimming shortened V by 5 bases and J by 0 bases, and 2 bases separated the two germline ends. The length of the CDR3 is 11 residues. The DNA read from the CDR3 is TGTGCCAGCAGCCTCTCCTACGAG. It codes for CASSLSYE. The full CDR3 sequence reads CASSLSYEQYF. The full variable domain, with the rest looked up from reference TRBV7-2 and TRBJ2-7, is GAGVSQSPSNKVTEKGKDVELRCDPISGHTALYWYRQSLGQGLEFLIYFQGNSAPDKSGLPSDRFSAERTGGSVSTLTIQRTQQEDSAVYLCASSLSYEQYFGPGTRLTVT.

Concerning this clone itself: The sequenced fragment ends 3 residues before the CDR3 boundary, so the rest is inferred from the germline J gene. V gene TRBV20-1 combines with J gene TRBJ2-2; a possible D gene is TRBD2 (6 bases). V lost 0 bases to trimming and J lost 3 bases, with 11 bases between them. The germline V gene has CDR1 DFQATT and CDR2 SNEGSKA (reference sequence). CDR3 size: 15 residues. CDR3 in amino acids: CSARDGGHDTGELFF. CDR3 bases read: TGCAGTGCTAGAGACGGAGGGCATGACACCGGGGAG.

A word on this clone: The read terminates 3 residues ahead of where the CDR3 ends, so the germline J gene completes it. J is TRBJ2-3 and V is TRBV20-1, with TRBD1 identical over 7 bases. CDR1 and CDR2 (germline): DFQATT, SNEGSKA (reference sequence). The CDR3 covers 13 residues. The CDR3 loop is CSVKTGSNQPQYF. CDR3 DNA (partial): TGCAGTGTTAAGACAGGGAGCAATCAGCCG.

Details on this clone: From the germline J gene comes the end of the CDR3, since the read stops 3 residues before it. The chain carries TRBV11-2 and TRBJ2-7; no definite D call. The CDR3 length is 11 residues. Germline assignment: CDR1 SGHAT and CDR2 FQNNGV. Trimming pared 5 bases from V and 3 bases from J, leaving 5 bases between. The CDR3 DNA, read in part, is TGTGCCAGCAGCCCCTACTACGAG. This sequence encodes CASSPYYE. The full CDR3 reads CASSPYYEQYF.

This CDR3 is CASGLVGTGEAKNIQYF. Partial CDR3 DNA: TGTGCTAGTGGTTTGGTGGGGACAGGGGAAGCCAAAAACATT. The rearrangement uses TRBV12-5 and TRBJ2-4; 10 bases fit TRBD1. Coverage ceases 3 residues before the CDR3 finishes, and the germline J gene fills in the end. The CDR3 runs to 17 residues. Per the germline V gene, CDR1 is LGHNT and CDR2 is FRNRAP. J was trimmed by 0 bases and V by 0 bases; bases with no gene match: 2.

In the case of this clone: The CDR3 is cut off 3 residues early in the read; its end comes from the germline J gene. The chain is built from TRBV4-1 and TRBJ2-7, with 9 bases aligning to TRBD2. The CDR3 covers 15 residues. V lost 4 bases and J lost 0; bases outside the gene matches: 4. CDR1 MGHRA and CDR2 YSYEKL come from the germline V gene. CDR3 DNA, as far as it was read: TGCGCCAGCAGCCTTCTAGCGGGATCCTCCTACGAG. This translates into CASSLLAGSSYE. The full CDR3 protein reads CASSLLAGSSYEQYF.

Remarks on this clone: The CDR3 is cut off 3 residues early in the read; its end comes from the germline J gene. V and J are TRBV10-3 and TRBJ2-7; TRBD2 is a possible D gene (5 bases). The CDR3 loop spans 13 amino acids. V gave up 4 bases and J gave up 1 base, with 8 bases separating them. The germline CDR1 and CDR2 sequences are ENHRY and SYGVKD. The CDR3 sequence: CAISAGLSYEQYF. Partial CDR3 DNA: TGTGCCATCAGTGCCGGACTGTCCTACGAG.

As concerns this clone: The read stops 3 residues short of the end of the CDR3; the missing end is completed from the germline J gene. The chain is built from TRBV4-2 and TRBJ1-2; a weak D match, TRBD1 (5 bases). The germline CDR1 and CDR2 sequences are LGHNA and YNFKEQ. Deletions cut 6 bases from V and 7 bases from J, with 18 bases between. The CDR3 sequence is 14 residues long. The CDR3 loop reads CASRPQGTLRGYTF. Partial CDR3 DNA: TGTGCCAGCAGACCTCAGGGAACCCTCCGTGGC.

The CDR3 sequence: CASSLGKAGYYNEQFF. The covered CDR3 bases are TGTGCCAGCTCACTAGGAAAAGCGGGGTACTACAATGAG. The chain uses TRBV18 and TRBJ2-1, with 7 bases that match TRBD2. The read gets to within 3 residues of the CDR3 end, and the germline J gene fills in the rest. Trimming at V came to 4 bases and at J to 3 bases, leaving 9 bases not matched to a gene. This CDR3 is built from 16 residues. Germline CDR1 reads KGHSH; CDR2 reads LQKENI.

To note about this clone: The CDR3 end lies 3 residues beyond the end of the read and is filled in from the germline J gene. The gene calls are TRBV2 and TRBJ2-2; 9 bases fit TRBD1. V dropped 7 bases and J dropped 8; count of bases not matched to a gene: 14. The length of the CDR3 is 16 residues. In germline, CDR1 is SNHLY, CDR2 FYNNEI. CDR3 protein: CASTREAGQGRGELFF. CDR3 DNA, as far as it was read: TGTGCCAGCACCCGAGAAGCGGGACAGGGTAGGGGGGAG. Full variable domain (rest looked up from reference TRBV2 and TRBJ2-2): EPEVTQTPSHQVTQMGQEVILRCVPISNHLYFYWYRQILGQKVEFLVSFYNNEISEKSEIFDDQFSVERPDGSNFTLKIRSTKLEDSAMYFCASTREAGQGRGELFFGEGSRLTVL.

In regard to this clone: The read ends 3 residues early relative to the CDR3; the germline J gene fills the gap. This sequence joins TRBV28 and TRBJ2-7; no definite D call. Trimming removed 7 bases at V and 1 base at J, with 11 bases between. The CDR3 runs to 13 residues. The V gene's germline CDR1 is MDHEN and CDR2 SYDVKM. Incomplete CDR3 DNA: TGTGCCAGCAAGTCCAGCGCATCCTACGAG. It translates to CASKSSASYE. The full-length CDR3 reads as CASKSSASYEQYF. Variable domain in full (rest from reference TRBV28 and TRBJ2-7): DVKVTQSSRYLVKRTGEKVFLECVQDMDHENMFWYRQDPGLGLRLIYFSYDVKMKEKGDIPEGYSVSREKKERFSLILESASTNQTSMYLCASKSSASYEQYFGPGTRLTVT.

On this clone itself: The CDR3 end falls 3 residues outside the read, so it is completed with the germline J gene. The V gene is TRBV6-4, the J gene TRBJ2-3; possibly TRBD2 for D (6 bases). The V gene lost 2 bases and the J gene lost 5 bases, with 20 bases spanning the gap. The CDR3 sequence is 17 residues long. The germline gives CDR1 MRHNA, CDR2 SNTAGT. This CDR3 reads CASSDVGGGHGVDTQYF. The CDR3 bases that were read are TGTGCCAGCAGTGACGTGGGGGGAGGACACGGAGTAGATACG.

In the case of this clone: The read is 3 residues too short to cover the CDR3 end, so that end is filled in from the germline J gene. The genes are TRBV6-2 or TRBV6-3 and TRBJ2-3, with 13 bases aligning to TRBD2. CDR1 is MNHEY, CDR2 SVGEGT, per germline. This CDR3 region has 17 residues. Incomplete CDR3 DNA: TGTGCCAGCAGTTACCCGGTCACTAGCGGGAGGGCCCCCACG. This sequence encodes CASSYPVTSGRAPT. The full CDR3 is CASSYPVTSGRAPTQYF.

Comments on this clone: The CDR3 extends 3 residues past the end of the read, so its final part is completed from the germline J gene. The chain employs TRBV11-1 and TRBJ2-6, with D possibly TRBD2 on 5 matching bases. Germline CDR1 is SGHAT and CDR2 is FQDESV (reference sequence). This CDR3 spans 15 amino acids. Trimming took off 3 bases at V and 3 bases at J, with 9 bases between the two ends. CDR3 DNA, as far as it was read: TGTGCCAGCAGCTTGAGGGCGATTGGGGCCAACGTC. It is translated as CASSLRAIGANV. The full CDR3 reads CASSLRAIGANVLTF.

This CDR3 is CASSTGHENIQYF. The part of the CDR3 DNA that was read is TGTGCCAGCAGTACGGGACACGAAAACATT. This rearrangement joins TRBV7-3 to TRBJ2-4; weak D call: TRBD1 (6 bases). The read is 3 residues too short to cover the CDR3 end, so that end is filled in from the germline J gene. Trimming cost V 6 bases and J 5 bases, with 11 bases left between them. This CDR3 region has 13 residues. Germline V gives CDR1 SGHTA, CDR2 FQGTGA.

CDR3 bases read: TGTGCCAGTAGTATCGGTGTCGGAACTAGCGTAGATACG. Amino acid sequence: CASSIGVGTSVDT. The whole CDR3 is CASSIGVGTSVDTQYF. This chain uses TRBV19 with TRBJ2-3; 7 positions agree with TRBD2. The read stops 3 residues short of the end of the CDR3; the missing end is completed from the germline J gene. Germline V gene sequence: CDR1 LNHDA, CDR2 SQIVND (reference sequence). V gave up 3 bases and J gave up 5 bases; unmatched junction bases: 11. This CDR3 has 16 residues. Using reference TRBV19 and TRBJ2-3 for the parts outside the CDR3, the full variable domain is DGGITQSPKYLFRKEGQNVTLSCEQNLNHDAMYWYRQDPGQGLRLIYYSQIVNDFQKGDIAEGYSVSREKKESFPLTVTSAQKNPTAFYLCASSIGVGTSVDTQYFGPGTRLTVL.

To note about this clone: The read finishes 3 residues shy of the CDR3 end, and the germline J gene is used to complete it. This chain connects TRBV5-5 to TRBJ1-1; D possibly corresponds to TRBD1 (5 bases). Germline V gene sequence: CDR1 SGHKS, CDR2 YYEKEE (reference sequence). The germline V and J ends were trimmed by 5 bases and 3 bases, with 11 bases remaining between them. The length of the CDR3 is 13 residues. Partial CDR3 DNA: TGTGCCAGCAGTGTCCAGGGCGACACTGAA. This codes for CASSVQGDTE. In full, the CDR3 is CASSVQGDTEAFF.